The 31 T cell receptor beta chains below were found in one sample sequenced in a study of T cell responses to AZD1222 COVID-19 vaccine. This table comes from immunoSEQ multiplex PCR, and its TCRdb copy is limited to in-frame clones, with some not included. The sample has around 140,000 clones, about 93% seen once. The sequencing here drew on peripheral blood, taken on day 0 of AZD1222 vaccination. These receptor sequences come from an adult in good health.

This chain uses TRBV28 with TRBJ1-6; D remains ambiguous. With 2 bases removed from V and 3 bases from J, the gap between germline ends came to 8 bases. Germline values: CDR1 MDHEN, CDR2 SYDVKM. This CDR3 spans 15 amino acids. The CDR3 sequence is CASSLKPLYNSPLHF. The CDR3 region has the DNA TGTGCCAGCAGTTTAAAGCCCCTCTATAATTCACCCCTCCACTTT.

Here the CDR3 DNA reads TGCGCCAGCAGCCGGTCAGCTCCCAGGGCCCTGGACACTGAAGCTTTCTTT. It yields the protein CASSRSAPRALDTEAFF. The chain recombines TRBV4-1 with TRBJ1-1, with a tentative D call TRBD1 (5 bases). Trimming removed 4 bases from V and 3 bases from J, with 21 bases in between. Per germline, CDR1 MGHRA and CDR2 YSYEKL. The CDR3 loop spans 17 amino acids.

The chain is built from TRBV9 and TRBJ2-1; a possible D gene is TRBD2 (6 bases). This CDR3 region has 15 residues. V was pared by 0 bases and J by 7 bases, with 14 bases between. Germline lookup yields CDR1 SGDLS and CDR2 YYNGEE. CDR3: CASSVDMGGVNEQFF. CDR3 bases: TGTGCCAGCAGCGTAGATATGGGAGGCGTAAATGAGCAGTTCTTC.

The chain uses TRBV2 and TRBJ2-2; the match to TRBD2 covers 7 bases. The CDR3 contains 15 residues. The J segment lost 5 bases and the V segment lost 3 bases, leaving 6 bases of the junction unmatched. Germline CDR1 and CDR2: SNHLY and FYNNEI. CDR3 sequence reads: CASSDPSGVTGELFF. The CDR3 nucleotides read TGTGCCAGCAGTGACCCGAGCGGGGTTACCGGGGAGCTGTTTTTT.

The chain joins TRBV7-2 to TRBJ2-3, with D perhaps given as TRBD1 or TRBD2 (5 bases each). Germline lookup yields CDR1 SGHTA and CDR2 FQGNSA. This CDR3 comprises 17 residues. The ends were cut back, 5 bases at V and 1 base at J, with 19 bases in the middle. The CDR3 DNA sequence: TGTGCCAGCAGCACCGATGAGGGGATTGGGGGCACAGATACGCAGTATTTT. Protein: CASSTDEGIGGTDTQYF. The full variable domain, its missing parts supplied by reference TRBV7-2 and TRBJ2-3, is GAGVSQSPSNKVTEKGKDVELRCDPISGHTALYWYRQSLGQGLEFLIYFQGNSAPDKSGLPSDRFSAERTGGSVSTLTIQRTQQEDSAVYLCASSTDEGIGGTDTQYFGPGTRLTVL.

This clone has only one observation. This rearrangement joins TRBV19 to TRBJ1-1; no firm D call. The CDR3 is 10 residues long. V was cut by 6 bases and J by 1 base, with 0 bases left in between. Per germline, CDR1 LNHDA and CDR2 SQIVND (reference sequence). The CDR3 sequence: CASRNTEAFF. In nucleotides, the CDR3 is TGTGCCAGTAGGAACACTGAAGCTTTCTTT.

This clone was observed a few times. This chain uses TRBV18 with TRBJ2-1; D possibly corresponds to TRBD2 (5 bases). Trimming cost V 4 bases and J 7 bases, with 11 bases left between them. Germline V gene sequence: CDR1 KGHSH, CDR2 LQKENI. CDR3 length equals 13 residues. The DNA for the CDR3 is TGTGCCAGCTCACTTGGGGAGTTAAATGAGCAGTTCTTC. Amino acid sequence: CASSLGELNEQFF.

This chain joins TRBV4-2 and TRBJ2-1, with D possibly TRBD2 on 7 matching bases. CDR3 length: 13 amino acids. The germline CDR1 and CDR2 sequences are LGHNA and YNFKEQ. V shed 7 bases and J shed 13 bases, with 20 bases lying between them. The CDR3 loop reads CASTPVGGGRQFF. DNA for the CDR3: TGTGCCAGCACCCCTGTGGGGGGCGGGAGACAGTTCTTC.

The V call is TRBV28, the J call TRBJ1-3; no reliable D call. Germline CDR1 MDHEN, CDR2 SYDVKM. The CDR3 has 14 amino acids. V was clipped by 4 bases and J by 0 bases, with 7 bases between them. Written as DNA, the CDR3 is TGTGCCAGCAGTTCAGTATACTCTGGAAACACCATATATTTT. This translates into CASSSVYSGNTIYF.

In DNA, the CDR3 is TGCGCCAGCAGCTTATGGGGGTCCTACGAGCAGTACTTC. Amino acids: CASSLWGSYEQYF. The chain couples TRBV5-1 to TRBJ2-7; the D call may be TRBD1 or TRBD2 (5 bases each). The CDR3 runs 13 residues. Trimming took off 2 bases at V and 1 base at J, with 7 bases between the two ends. Germline CDR1 and CDR2: SGHRS and YFSETQ.

The chain has TRBV4-2 and TRBJ2-2; 8 nucleotides match TRBD1. The CDR3 totals 14 residues. Germline trimming cut 8 bases from V and 2 bases from J; bases unmatched to any gene: 4. The germline CDR1 and CDR2 sequences are LGHNA and YNFKEQ. CDR3 nucleotides: TGTGCCAGCCTAGGACAGGGAAACACCGGGGAGCTGTTTTTT. Its translation is CASLGQGNTGELFF.

This sequence joins TRBV12-2 and TRBJ1-1. TRBV12-2 is tagged as a pseudogene. The CDR3 loop spans 15 amino acids. CDR3 sequence reads: CASRFPRRVWTEAFF. The CDR3 nucleotides read TGTGCAAGTCGCTTCCCGAGGCGGGTTTGGACTGAAGCTTTCTTT.

This clone was observed a few times. The rearrangement uses TRBV9 and TRBJ1-6; D is perhaps TRBD1 (6 bases). From germline, CDR1 is SGDLS and CDR2 YYNGEE. Trimming removed 1 base at V and 9 bases at J, with 8 bases between. The length of the CDR3 is 13 residues. The CDR3 is CASSVQGSSPLHF. The CDR3 region has the DNA TGTGCCAGCAGCGTACAGGGGAGTTCACCCCTCCACTTT.

The genes are TRBV28 and TRBJ2-1; possibly TRBD2 for D (5 bases). V was shortened by 7 bases and J by 0 bases, with 16 bases between the two germline ends. CDR1 and CDR2 (germline): MDHEN, SYDVKM. CDR3 length: 16 amino acids. CDR3 amino acids: CASTRTLRSSYNEQFF. Here the CDR3 DNA reads TGTGCCAGCACTCGGACTCTTCGCAGCTCCTACAATGAGCAGTTCTTC.

The chain has TRBV19 and TRBJ1-4; 9 nucleotides align to TRBD1. The CDR3 contains 14 residues. Germline assignment: CDR1 LNHDA and CDR2 SQIVND (reference sequence). V lost 6 bases, J lost 7 bases, and 6 bases stayed unmatched. The CDR3 reads CASRTGGQGEKLFF. The CDR3 coding sequence is TGTGCCAGTAGGACAGGGGGTCAAGGTGAAAAACTGTTTTTT.

The chain carries TRBV2 and TRBJ1-2; D is perhaps TRBD1 (5 bases). Looked up from germline, CDR1 is SNHLY and CDR2 is FYNNEI. Trimming took off 6 bases at V and 7 bases at J, with 15 bases between the two ends. CDR3 length: 13 residues. The CDR3 protein is CASRGTSISGYTF. CDR3 sequence (DNA): TGTGCCAGCAGGGGGACGAGCATAAGTGGCTACACCTTC.

This chain connects TRBV21-1 to TRBJ1-2. TRBV21-1 is a listed pseudogene. CDR3 length equals 16 residues. CDR3 sequence (DNA): TGTGCCAGCAGCAAGGGACCGGGACGGGATAACTATGGCTACACCTTC. This sequence encodes CASSKGPGRDNYGYTF.

This sequence joins TRBV6-5 and TRBJ1-1, with 10 nucleotides matching TRBD1. CDR3 length: 15 residues. With 2 bases clipped from V and 4 bases from J, the junction kept 4 bases outside the gene matches. CDR1 is MNHEY, CDR2 SVGAGI, per germline. The DNA of the CDR3 is TGTGCCAGCAGTTACCTAGGACAGGGGGGCACTGAAGCTTTCTTT. Translation gives CASSYLGQGGTEAFF.

The V and J genes are TRBV10-1 and TRBJ1-2; TRBD1 agrees at 7 bases. J was trimmed by 5 bases and V by 4 bases; bases with no gene match: 10. The germline V gene encodes CDR1 WNHNN and CDR2 SYGVQD (reference sequence). The CDR3 sequence is 15 residues long. The CDR3 nucleotides read TGCGCCAGCAGTGCCAACAGGGGAGGTGGGTATGGCTACACCTTC. Translation gives CASSANRGGGYGYTF.

The rearrangement links TRBV19 to TRBJ2-1; unclear D gene. The CDR3 covers 13 residues. Trimming left V 3 bases short and J 4 bases short, with 7 bases between. The germline gives CDR1 LNHDA, CDR2 SQIVND (reference sequence). The CDR3 sequence: CASSIQEYNEQFF. CDR3 nucleotides: TGTGCCAGTAGTATCCAGGAGTACAATGAGCAGTTCTTC.

The chain links TRBV4-3 to TRBJ2-7; TRBD1 matches at 7 bases. V shed 4 bases and J 0 bases; nucleotides not matched to a gene: 12. The CDR3 contains 17 residues. Per the germline V gene, CDR1 is LGHNA and CDR2 is YSLEER. The CDR3 loop is CASSPSLPGGSSYEQYF. The CDR3 DNA sequence: TGCGCCAGCAGCCCGAGTCTACCAGGGGGAAGCTCCTACGAGCAGTACTTC.

The chain employs TRBV24-1 and TRBJ1-2; D is undetermined. The CDR3 contains 14 residues. Germline V gives CDR1 KGHDR, CDR2 SFDVKD. The V and J ends lost 2 bases and 5 bases respectively, with 11 bases between them. For the CDR3, the DNA is TGTGCCACCAGTGATTACTGTCAGGCTTATGGCTACACCTTC. This encodes CATSDYCQAYGYTF.

The J gene is TRBJ1-2, the V gene TRBV27; D is undetermined. Trimming took off 3 bases at V and 2 bases at J, with 7 bases between the two ends. The CDR3 totals 13 residues. The V gene's germline CDR1 is MNHEY and CDR2 SMNVEV (reference sequence). The CDR3 spells CASSFGQNYGYTF. CDR3 bases: TGTGCCAGCAGTTTTGGGCAAAACTATGGCTACACCTTC.

This CDR3 is CASSAGQGSSYEQYF. The CDR3, as DNA: TGTGCCAGTAGTGCGGGACAGGGGAGCTCCTACGAGCAGTACTTC. The chain combines TRBV19 with TRBJ2-7, with 10 bases fitting TRBD1. With V trimmed by 5 bases and J by 0 bases, 4 bases remained unmatched. Germline V gives CDR1 LNHDA, CDR2 SQIVND (reference sequence). The CDR3 sequence is 15 residues long.

The V and J genes are TRBV5-1 and TRBJ2-1; TRBD1 matches 7 bases. The CDR3 covers 15 residues. The ends lost 4 bases at V and 6 bases at J; junction bases unmatched: 10. Germline assignment: CDR1 SGHRS and CDR2 YFSETQ. CDR3 sequence reads: CASSTGQTLGNEQFF. The CDR3 nucleotides read TGCGCCAGCAGCACGGGACAGACTTTGGGCAATGAGCAGTTCTTC.

The chain links TRBV5-5 to TRBJ2-1; D not resolved. From germline, CDR1 is SGHKS and CDR2 YYEKEE (reference sequence). The ends were cut back, 10 bases at V and 0 bases at J, with 14 bases in the middle. CDR3 length: 14 residues. CDR3 residues: CARRTVSSYNEQFF. The CDR3, as DNA: TGTGCCCGCCGGACGGTTAGCTCCTACAATGAGCAGTTCTTC. Filled out from reference TRBV5-5 and TRBJ2-1, the complete variable domain reads DAGVTQSPTHLIKTRGQQVTLRCSPISGHKSVSWYQQVLGQGPQFIFQYYEKEERGRGNFPDRFSARQFPNYSSELNVNALLLGDSALYLCARRTVSSYNEQFFGPGTRLTVL.

This rearrangement joins TRBV7-6 to TRBJ1-2, with 7 positions matching TRBD1. The CDR3 has 19 residues. J lost 0 bases, V lost 3 bases, and 16 bases had no gene match. CDR1 is SGHVS and CDR2 is FNYEAQ in the germline V gene. The CDR3 DNA reads as TGTGCCAGCAGCTTTCATAGTCGCGGGACAGACTTTTCTAACTATGGCTACACCTTC. Translated, it gives CASSFHSRGTDFSNYGYTF.

The chain carries TRBV6-9 and TRBJ1-3, with 7 bases fitting TRBD1. The trim removed 7 bases at V and 4 bases at J, leaving 13 bases unmatched. The CDR3 runs 16 residues. Germline values: CDR1 MNHGY, CDR2 SVAAGI. CDR3: CASTNSLNRGGNTIYF. CDR3 DNA sequence: TGTGCCAGCACCAATTCTCTAAACAGGGGAGGAAACACCATATATTTT.

The gene calls are TRBV5-4 and TRBJ2-7; 8 positions agree with TRBD1. The CDR3 loop spans 15 amino acids. The germline gives CDR1 SGHNT, CDR2 YYREEE (reference sequence). The J segment lost 2 bases and the V segment lost 1 base, leaving 5 bases of the junction unmatched. As DNA, the CDR3 is TGTGCCAGCAGCTTGATTGGACAGGGTACCTACGAGCAGTACTTC. Translation: CASSLIGQGTYEQYF.

This rearrangement joins TRBV7-6 to TRBJ2-3; TRBD2 aligns across 10 bases. With V trimmed by 0 bases and J by 5 bases, 8 bases remained unmatched. This CDR3 spans 17 amino acids. Looked up from germline, CDR1 is SGHVS and CDR2 is FNYEAQ. Here the CDR3 reads CASSLAVGGLAKDTQYF. The CDR3, as DNA: TGTGCCAGCAGCTTAGCGGTCGGGGGACTAGCGAAAGATACGCAGTATTTT.

CDR3 bases: TGTGCCAGCAGTCCCCGCTTGGTCTCTGGAAACACCATATATTTT. It yields the protein CASSPRLVSGNTIYF. The J gene is TRBJ1-3, the V gene TRBV6-5; D not certain. This CDR3 comprises 15 residues. Germline CDR1 and CDR2: MNHEY and SVGAGI. V was clipped by 5 bases and J by 0 bases, with 11 bases between them.